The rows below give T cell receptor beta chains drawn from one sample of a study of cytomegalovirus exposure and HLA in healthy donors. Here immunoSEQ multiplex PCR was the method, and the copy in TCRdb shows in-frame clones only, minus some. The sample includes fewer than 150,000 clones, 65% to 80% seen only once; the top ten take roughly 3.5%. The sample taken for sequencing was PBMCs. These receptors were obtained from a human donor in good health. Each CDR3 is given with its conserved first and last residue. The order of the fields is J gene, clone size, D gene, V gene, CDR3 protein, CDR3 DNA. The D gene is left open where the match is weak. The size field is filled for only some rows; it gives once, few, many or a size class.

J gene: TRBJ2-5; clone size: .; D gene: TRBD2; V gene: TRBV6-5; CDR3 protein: CASSYSTSGGWETQYF; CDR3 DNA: TGTGCCAGCAGTTACTCAACTAGCGGGGGGTGGGAGACCCAGTACTTC
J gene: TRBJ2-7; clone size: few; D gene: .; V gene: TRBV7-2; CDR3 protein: CASSSVREIRYEQYF; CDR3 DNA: TGTGCCAGCAGCTCAGTGAGGGAGATTCGGTACGAGCAGTACTTC
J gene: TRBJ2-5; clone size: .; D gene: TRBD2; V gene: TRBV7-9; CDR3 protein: CASTPGLGGQKTQYF; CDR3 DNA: TGTGCCAGCACCCCGGGACTGGGAGGGCAGAAGACCCAGTACTTC
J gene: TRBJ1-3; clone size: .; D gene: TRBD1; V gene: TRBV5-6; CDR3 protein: CASSFSGTGGSNTIYF; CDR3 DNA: TGTGCCAGCAGCTTTTCAGGGACAGGGGGGTCGAACACCATATATTTT
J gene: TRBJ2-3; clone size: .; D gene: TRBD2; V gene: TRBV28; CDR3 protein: CASSLRVASGRATDTQYF; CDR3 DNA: TGTGCCAGCAGCCTTAGGGTGGCTAGCGGGAGGGCCACAGATACGCAGTATTTT
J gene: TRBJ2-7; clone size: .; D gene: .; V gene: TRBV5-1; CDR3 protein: CASSPEGVTGEQYF; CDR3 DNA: TGCGCCAGCAGCCCGGAGGGCGTTACGGGAGAGCAGTACTTC
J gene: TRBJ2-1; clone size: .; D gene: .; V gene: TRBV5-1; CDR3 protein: CASSRSGTFSSYNEQFF; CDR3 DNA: TGCGCCAGCAGCAGATCCGGGACATTTAGCTCCTACAATGAGCAGTTCTTC
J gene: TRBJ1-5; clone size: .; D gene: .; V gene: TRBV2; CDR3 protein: CASKGEQNQPQHF; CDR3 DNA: TGTGCCAGCAAAGGGGAACAGAATCAGCCCCAGCATTTT
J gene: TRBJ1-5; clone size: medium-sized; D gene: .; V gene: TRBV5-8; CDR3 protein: CASNPGYSNQPQHF; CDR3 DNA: TGTGCCAGCAACCCAGGGTATAGCAATCAGCCCCAGCATTTT
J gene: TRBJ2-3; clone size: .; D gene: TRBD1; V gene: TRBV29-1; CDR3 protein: CSVLRQGGLPDTQYF; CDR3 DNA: TGCAGCGTCCTGAGACAGGGGGGATTACCAGATACGCAGTATTTT
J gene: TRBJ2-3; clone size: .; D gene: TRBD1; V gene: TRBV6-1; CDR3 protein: CASSALGQGGDTQYF; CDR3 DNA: TGTGCCAGCAGTGCCCTCGGACAGGGGGGAGATACGCAGTATTTT
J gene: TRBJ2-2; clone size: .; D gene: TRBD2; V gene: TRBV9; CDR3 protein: CASSSPSSGSTATPAGELFF; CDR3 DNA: TGTGCCAGCAGCTCCCCGAGCAGCGGGAGCACCGCGACGCCAGCCGGGGAGCTGTTTTTT
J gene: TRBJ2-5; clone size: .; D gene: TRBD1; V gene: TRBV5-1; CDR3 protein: CASSPTGGLVGETQYF; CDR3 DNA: TGCGCCAGCAGCCCGACAGGGGGATTAGTAGGAGAGACCCAGTACTTC
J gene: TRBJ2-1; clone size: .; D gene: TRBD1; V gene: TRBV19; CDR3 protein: CASSTDRGRGEQFF; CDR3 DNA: TGTGCCAGTAGTACGGACAGGGGGCGAGGTGAGCAGTTCTTC
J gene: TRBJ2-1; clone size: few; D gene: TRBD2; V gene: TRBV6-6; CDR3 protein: CASSYSWWEGNNEQFF; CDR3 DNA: TGTGCCAGCAGTTACTCGTGGTGGGAGGGAAACAATGAGCAGTTCTTC
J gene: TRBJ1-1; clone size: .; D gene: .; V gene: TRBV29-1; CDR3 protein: CSVPGQTVVAFF; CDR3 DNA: TGCAGCGTTCCCGGACAGACCGTGGTGGCTTTCTTT
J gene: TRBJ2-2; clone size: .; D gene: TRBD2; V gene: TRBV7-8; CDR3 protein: CASSPGGTAGELFF; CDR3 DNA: TGTGCCAGCAGCCCGGGGGGTACCGCCGGGGAGCTGTTTTTT
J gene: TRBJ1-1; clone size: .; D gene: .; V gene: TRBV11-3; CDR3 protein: CASTRTVGVNTEAFF; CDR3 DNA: TGTGCCAGCACCCGGACAGTTGGGGTGAACACTGAAGCTTTCTTT
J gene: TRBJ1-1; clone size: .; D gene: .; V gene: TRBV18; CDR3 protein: CASSPAGDDTEAFF; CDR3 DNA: TGTGCCAGCTCACCCGCCGGGGATGACACTGAAGCTTTCTTT
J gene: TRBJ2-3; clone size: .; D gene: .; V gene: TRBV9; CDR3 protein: CASSVGDSVTDTQYF; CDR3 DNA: TGTGCCAGCAGCGTAGGTGATAGCGTCACAGATACGCAGTATTTT
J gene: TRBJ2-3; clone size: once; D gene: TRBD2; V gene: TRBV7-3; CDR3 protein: CASSRRPLAGGPITSTDTQYF; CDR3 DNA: TGTGCCAGCAGCAGGAGACCTTTAGCGGGAGGGCCCATTACTAGCACAGATACGCAGTATTTT
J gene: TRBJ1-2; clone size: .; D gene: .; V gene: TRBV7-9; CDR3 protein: CASSPYTF; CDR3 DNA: TGTGCCAGCAGCCCTTACACCTTC
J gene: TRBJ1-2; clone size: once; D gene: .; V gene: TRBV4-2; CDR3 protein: CASSQDEGVYGYTF; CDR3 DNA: TGTGCCAGCAGCCAAGACGAGGGGGTCTATGGCTACACCTTC
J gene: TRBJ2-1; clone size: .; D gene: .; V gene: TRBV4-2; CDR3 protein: CASSQGEGVPYNEQFF; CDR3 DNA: TGTGCCAGCAGCCAAGGCGAGGGAGTACCCTACAATGAGCAGTTCTTC
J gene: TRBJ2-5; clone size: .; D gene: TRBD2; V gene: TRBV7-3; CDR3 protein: CASSLRSGSRETQYF; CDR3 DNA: TGTGCCAGCAGCTTACGGAGCGGGAGCAGGGAGACCCAGTACTTC
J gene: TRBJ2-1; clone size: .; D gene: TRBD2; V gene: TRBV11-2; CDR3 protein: CASSPRLAGVYNEQFF; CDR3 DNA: TGTGCCAGCAGCCCCAGACTAGCGGGAGTGTACAATGAGCAGTTCTTC
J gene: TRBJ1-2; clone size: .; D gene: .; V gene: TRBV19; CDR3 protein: CASSQGLLYGYTF; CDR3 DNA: TGTGCCAGTAGCCAGGGGCTCCTCTATGGCTACACCTTC
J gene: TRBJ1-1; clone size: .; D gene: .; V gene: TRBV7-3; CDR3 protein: CASSSQGSANTEAFF; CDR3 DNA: TGTGCCAGCAGCTCACAGGGATCCGCGAACACTGAAGCTTTCTTT
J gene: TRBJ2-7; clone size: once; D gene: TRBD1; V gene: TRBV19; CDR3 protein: CASKTTGGVGEQYF; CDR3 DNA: TGTGCCAGTAAAACGACAGGGGGAGTTGGAGAGCAGTACTTC
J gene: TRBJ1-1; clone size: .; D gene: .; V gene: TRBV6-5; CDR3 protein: CASRRDLNTEAFF; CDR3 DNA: TGTGCCAGCAGGCGGGATCTGAACACTGAAGCTTTCTTT
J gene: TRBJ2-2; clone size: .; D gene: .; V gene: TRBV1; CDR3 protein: CTSSQLANTGELFF; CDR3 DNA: TGCACCAGCAGCCAACTAGCGAACACCGGGGAGCTGTTTTTT
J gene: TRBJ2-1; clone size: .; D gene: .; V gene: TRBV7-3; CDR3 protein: CASSSGDPFGEQFF; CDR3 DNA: TGTGCCAGCAGCTCGGGGGACCCCTTTGGCGAGCAGTTCTTC
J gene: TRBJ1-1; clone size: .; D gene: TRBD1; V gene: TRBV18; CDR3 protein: CASSPRQGRTAFF; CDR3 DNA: TGTGCCAGCTCACCACGACAGGGGCGCACGGCTTTCTTT
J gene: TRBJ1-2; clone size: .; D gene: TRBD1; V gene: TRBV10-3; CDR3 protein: CAISERQGLGTF; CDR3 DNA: TGTGCCATCAGTGAACGACAGGGACTGGGCACCTTC
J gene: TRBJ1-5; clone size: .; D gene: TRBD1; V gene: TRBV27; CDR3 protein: CASSPWGQGANQPQHF; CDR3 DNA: TGTGCCAGCAGCCCTTGGGGACAGGGGGCAAATCAGCCCCAGCATTTT
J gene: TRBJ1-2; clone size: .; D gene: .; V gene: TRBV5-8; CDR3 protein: CASSPGVSYGYTF; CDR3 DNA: TGTGCCAGCAGCCCGGGGGTTAGCTATGGCTACACCTTC